A single sample is the source of the 10 T cell receptor beta chains below, sequenced in a study of cytomegalovirus exposure and HLA in healthy donors. PCR involved 60 Vbeta and 13 Jbeta primers. TCRdb's table, derived via immunoSEQ multiplex PCR, lists solely in-frame clones and lacks some. Of more than 150,000 clones listed, around 82% were seen once; the top ten hold under 8.5%. Material: PBMCs. The receptors originated from a woman aged 50 to 60 in good health and CMV-seropositive.

The CDR3 sequence: CASSPRDRVTDTQYF. CDR3 bases: TGTGCCAGCAGCCCCCGGGACAGGGTCACAGATACGCAGTATTTT. The chain recombines TRBV5-5 with TRBJ2-3, with 9 bases matching TRBD1. The trim removed 4 bases at V and 2 bases at J, leaving 5 bases unmatched. The CDR3 sequence is 15 residues long. Per germline, CDR1 SGHKS and CDR2 YYEKEE (reference sequence).

The chain uses TRBV7-8 and TRBJ2-2; D may be TRBD1 (6 bases). This CDR3 region has 16 residues. The V and J ends lost 1 base and 1 base respectively, with 10 bases between them. The germline gives CDR1 SGHVS, CDR2 FQNEAQ. This CDR3 reads CASSLDGTMNTGELFF. CDR3 sequence (DNA): TGTGCCAGCAGCTTAGATGGGACAATGAACACCGGGGAGCTGTTTTTT.

The rearrangement uses TRBV5-5 and TRBJ1-1; D gene ambiguous. The CDR3 runs 12 residues. V lost 0 bases and J 11 bases, leaving 11 bases between the germline ends. Germline V gene data show CDR1 as SGHKS and CDR2 as YYEKEE (reference sequence). CDR3 amino acids: CASSLGPGEAFF. CDR3 bases: TGTGCCAGCAGCTTGGGGCCGGGTGAGGCTTTCTTT. The entire variable domain, with the rest obtained from reference TRBV5-5 and TRBJ1-1, is as follows: DAGVTQSPTHLIKTRGQQVTLRCSPISGHKSVSWYQQVLGQGPQFIFQYYEKEERGRGNFPDRFSARQFPNYSSELNVNALLLGDSALYLCASSLGPGEAFFGQGTRLTVV.

This clone appeared a single time. The J gene is TRBJ1-3, the V gene TRBV15; 7 nucleotides match TRBD1. Germline lookup yields CDR1 LNHNV and CDR2 YYDKDF (reference sequence). The CDR3 runs 16 residues. J lost 0 bases, V lost 8 bases, and 10 bases had no gene match. The CDR3 DNA reads as TGTGCCACCGGGGACAGCTTGAAAGACTCTGGAAACACCATATATTTT. Residues: CATGDSLKDSGNTIYF. Complete variable domain (other parts from reference TRBV15 and TRBJ1-3): DAMVIQNPRYQVTQFGKPVTLSCSQTLNHNVMYWYQQKSSQAPKLLFHYYDKDFNNEADTPDNFQSRRPNTSFCFLDIRSPGLGDTAMYLCATGDSLKDSGNTIYFGEGSWLTVV.

The chain recombines TRBV5-1 with TRBJ2-7; the D is unclear. CDR3 length: 14 amino acids. Germline V CDR1 and CDR2: SGHRS, YFSETQ. The V and J ends lost 0 bases and 1 base respectively, with 8 bases between them. The CDR3 sequence: CASSLGAGSYEQYF. The CDR3 region has the DNA TGCGCCAGCAGCTTGGGGGCAGGATCCTACGAGCAGTACTTC.

This chain joins TRBV19 and TRBJ1-1, with 7 bases identical to TRBD1. Germline CDR1 reads LNHDA; CDR2 reads SQIVND (reference sequence). V shed 3 bases, J shed 5 bases, and the junction held 9 bases outside the gene matches. The CDR3 has 15 residues. CDR3 DNA: TGTGCCAGTAGTATGATCCACAGGGGATTTACTGAAGCTTTCTTT. Translation gives CASSMIHRGFTEAFF.

The chain links TRBV6-5 to TRBJ1-1, with D perhaps TRBD1 (5 bases). The CDR3 consists of 14 residues. V lost 4 bases to trimming and J lost 4 bases, with 13 bases between them. Germline V lookup: CDR1 MNHEY, CDR2 SVGAGI. The CDR3 region has the DNA TGTGCCAGCAGTTTTGAGGACACGGGCACTGAAGCTTTCTTT. This gives the protein CASSFEDTGTEAFF.

The chain joins TRBV18 to TRBJ2-1, with 9 bases fitting TRBD2. CDR1 is KGHSH and CDR2 is LQKENI in the germline V gene. The CDR3 extends over 18 amino acids. With V trimmed by 1 base and J by 0 bases, 7 bases remained unmatched. DNA of the CDR3: TGTGCCAGCTCACCACTCCCTCTAGCGGGGATCTCCTACAATGAGCAGTTCTTC. The encoded protein is CASSPLPLAGISYNEQFF.

This sequence joins TRBV27 and TRBJ1-2, with TRBD1 identical over 8 bases. V was pared by 5 bases and J by 8 bases, with 13 bases of the junction left unmatched. Germline CDR1 MNHEY, CDR2 SMNVEV (reference sequence). The CDR3 runs 15 residues. CDR3 sequence reads: CASSARRTGFEGYTF. CDR3 sequence (DNA): TGTGCCAGCAGTGCCAGAAGGACAGGGTTTGAAGGCTACACCTTC.

The V call is TRBV12-5, the J call TRBJ2-7; 10 bases are shared with TRBD2. V lost 5 bases, J lost 3 bases, and 4 bases stayed unmatched. Germline V gene data show CDR1 as LGHNT and CDR2 as FRNRAP. This CDR3 is built from 14 residues. The CDR3 nucleotides are TGTGCTAGTGGTCCGCAGCGGGGGGGCTACGAGCAGTACTTC. Its protein is CASGPQRGGYEQYF.